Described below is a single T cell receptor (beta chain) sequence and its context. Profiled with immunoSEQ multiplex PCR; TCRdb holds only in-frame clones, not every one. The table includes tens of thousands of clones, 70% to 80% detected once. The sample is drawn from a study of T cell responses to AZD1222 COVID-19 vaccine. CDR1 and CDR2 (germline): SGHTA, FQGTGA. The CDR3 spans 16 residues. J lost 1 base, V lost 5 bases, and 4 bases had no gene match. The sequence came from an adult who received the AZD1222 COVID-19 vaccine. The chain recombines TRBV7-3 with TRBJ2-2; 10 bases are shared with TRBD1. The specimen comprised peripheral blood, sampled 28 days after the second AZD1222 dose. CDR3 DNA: TGTGCCAGCAGCCGGGGACAGGGGCTGAACACCGGGGAGCTGTTTTTT. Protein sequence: CASSRGQGLNTGELFF.